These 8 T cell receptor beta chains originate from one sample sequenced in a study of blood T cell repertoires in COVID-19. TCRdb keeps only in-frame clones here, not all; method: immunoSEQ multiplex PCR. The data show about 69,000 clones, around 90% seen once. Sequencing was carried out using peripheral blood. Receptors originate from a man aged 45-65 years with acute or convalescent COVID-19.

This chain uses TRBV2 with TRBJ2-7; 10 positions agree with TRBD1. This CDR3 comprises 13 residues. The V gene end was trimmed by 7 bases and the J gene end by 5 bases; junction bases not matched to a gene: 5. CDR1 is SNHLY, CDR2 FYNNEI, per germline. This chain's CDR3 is CASKDRGFDEQYF. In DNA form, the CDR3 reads TGTGCCAGCAAGGACAGGGGGTTCGACGAGCAGTACTTC.

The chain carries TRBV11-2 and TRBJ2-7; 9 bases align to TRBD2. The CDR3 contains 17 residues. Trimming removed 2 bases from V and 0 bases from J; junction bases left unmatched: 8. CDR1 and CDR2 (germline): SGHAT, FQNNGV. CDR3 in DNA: TGTGCCAGCAGCTTAACCGGACTAGCGTCGAGCTCCTACGAGCAGTACTTC. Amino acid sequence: CASSLTGLASSSYEQYF.

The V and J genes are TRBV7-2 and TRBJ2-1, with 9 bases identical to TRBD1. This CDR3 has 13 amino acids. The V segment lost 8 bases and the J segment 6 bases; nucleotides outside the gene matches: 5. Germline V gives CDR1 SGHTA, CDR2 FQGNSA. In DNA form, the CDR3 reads TGTGCCAGCGCCGGACAGGGGATCAATGAGCAGTTCTTC. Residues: CASAGQGINEQFF.

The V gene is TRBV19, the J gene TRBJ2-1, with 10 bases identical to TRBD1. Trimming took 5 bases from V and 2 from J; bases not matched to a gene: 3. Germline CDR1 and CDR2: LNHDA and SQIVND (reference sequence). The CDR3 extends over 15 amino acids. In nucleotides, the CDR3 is TGTGCCAGTAGTGTCGGACAGGGGGCCTACAATGAGCAGTTCTTC. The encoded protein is CASSVGQGAYNEQFF.

Here the CDR3 DNA reads TGTGCCAGTAGGTCAACAGGTCCCAATAACTATGGCTACACCTTC. Protein product: CASRSTGPNNYGYTF. The rearrangement links TRBV19 to TRBJ1-2; the D gene is possibly TRBD1 (5 bases). The V gene lost 6 bases and the J gene lost 1 base, with 15 bases spanning the gap. This CDR3 contains 15 residues. Germline V gene sequence: CDR1 LNHDA, CDR2 SQIVND (reference sequence).

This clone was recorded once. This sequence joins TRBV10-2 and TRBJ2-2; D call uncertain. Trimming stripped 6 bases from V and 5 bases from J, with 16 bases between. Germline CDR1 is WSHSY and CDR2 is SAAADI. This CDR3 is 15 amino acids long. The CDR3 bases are TGCGCCAGCAGATACGACAAAGGAAGAACCGGGGAGCTGTTTTTT. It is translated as CASRYDKGRTGELFF.

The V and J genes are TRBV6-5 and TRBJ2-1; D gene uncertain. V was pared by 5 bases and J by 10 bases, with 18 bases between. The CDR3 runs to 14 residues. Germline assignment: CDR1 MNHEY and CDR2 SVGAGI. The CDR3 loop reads CASSTYSVSREQFF. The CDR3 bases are TGTGCCAGCAGTACTTACTCCGTATCCAGGGAGCAGTTCTTC.

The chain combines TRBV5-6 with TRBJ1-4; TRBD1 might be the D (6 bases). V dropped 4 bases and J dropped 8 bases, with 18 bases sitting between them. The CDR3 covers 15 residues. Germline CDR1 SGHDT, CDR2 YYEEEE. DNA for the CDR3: TGTGCCAGCAGCCAAATACAGGGTAGGAAGGAAAAACTGTTTTTT. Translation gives CASSQIQGRKEKLFF. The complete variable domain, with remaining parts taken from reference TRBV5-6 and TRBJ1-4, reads DAGVTQSPTHLIKTRGQQVTLRCSPKSGHDTVSWYQQALGQGPQFIFQYYEEEERQRGNFPDRFSGHQFPNYSSELNVNALLLGDSALYLCASSQIQGRKEKLFFGSGTQLSVL.